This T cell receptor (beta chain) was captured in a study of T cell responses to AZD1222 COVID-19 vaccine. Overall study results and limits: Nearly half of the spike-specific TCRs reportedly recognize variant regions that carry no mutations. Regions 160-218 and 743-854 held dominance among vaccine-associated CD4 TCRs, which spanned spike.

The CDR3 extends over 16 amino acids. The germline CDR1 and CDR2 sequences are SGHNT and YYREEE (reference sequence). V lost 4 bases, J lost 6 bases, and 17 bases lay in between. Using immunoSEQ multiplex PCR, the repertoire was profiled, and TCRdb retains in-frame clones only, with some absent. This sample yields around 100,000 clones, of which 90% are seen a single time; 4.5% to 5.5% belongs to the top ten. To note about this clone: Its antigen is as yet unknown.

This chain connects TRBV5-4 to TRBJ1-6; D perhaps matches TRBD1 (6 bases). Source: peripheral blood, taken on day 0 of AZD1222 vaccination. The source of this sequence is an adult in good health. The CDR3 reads CASSHSLRGGNSPLHF. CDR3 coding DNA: TGTGCCAGCAGCCACTCCCTTAGGGGGGGTAATTCACCCCTCCACTTT.